A single sample is the source of the 8 T cell receptor beta chains below, sequenced in a study of T cells after posttransplantation cyclophosphamide. The table came from immunoSEQ multiplex PCR; TCRdb's copy has only in-frame clones and leaves some out. The specimen has some 38,000 clones, none found just once. Material: PBMCs. All receptors come from a man aged 50-59 years in good health, CMV-negative, and a related stem cell transplant donor.

V and J are TRBV18 and TRBJ1-5; 7 bases align to TRBD1. CDR1 KGHSH and CDR2 LQKENI come from the germline V gene. With V trimmed by 4 bases and J by 4 bases, 1 base remained unmatched. The CDR3 consists of 13 residues. CDR3 in amino acids: CASSQTGNQPQHF. The CDR3 DNA is TGTGCCAGCTCACAGACAGGGAATCAGCCCCAGCATTTT. Drawing the rest from reference TRBV18 and TRBJ1-5, the complete variable domain is NAGVMQNPRHLVRRRGQEARLRCSPMKGHSHVYWYRQLPEEGLKFMVYLQKENIIDESGMPKERFSAEFPKEGPSILRIQQVVRGDSAAYFCASSQTGNQPQHFGDGTRLSIL.

This clone was picked up many times. The chain carries TRBV11-3 and TRBJ2-5; D may be TRBD1 (6 bases). V was pared by 1 base and J by 2 bases, with 11 bases between. CDR1 SGHNT and CDR2 YENEEA come from the germline V gene. The CDR3 has 15 residues. The CDR3 is CASSLGTELQETQYF. The CDR3 nucleotides read TGTGCCAGCAGCTTAGGGACAGAATTACAAGAGACCCAGTACTTC.

This clone has only a few counts. The chain uses TRBV6-1 and TRBJ2-5, with D hard to call. The DNA end is a closer match to TRBJ2-7, so the J assignment may be wrong. This CDR3 contains 11 residues. Germline assignment: CDR1 MNHNS and CDR2 SASEGT. As DNA, the CDR3 is TGTGCCAGCAGTGATGCCTACGAGCAGTACTTC. Translation: CASSDAYEQYF.

This clone was seen ten or more times. The chain couples TRBV6-5 to TRBJ2-2; the match to TRBD1 covers 8 bases. Germline V gene sequence: CDR1 MNHEY, CDR2 SVGAGI. J lost 6 bases, V lost 2 bases, and 5 bases had no gene match. This CDR3 comprises 15 residues. This CDR3 reads CASSYRQTGAGELFF. The CDR3 region has the DNA TGTGCCAGCAGTTACCGCCAGACAGGGGCCGGGGAGCTGTTTTTT.

This clone was picked up many times. CDR3 amino acids: CASGKSRAGYNEQFF. The CDR3 coding sequence is TGTGCCAGTGGAAAGTCGAGGGCCGGGTACAATGAGCAGTTCTTC. The rearrangement joins TRBV19 to TRBJ2-1, with TRBD2 as a possible D gene (5 bases). The CDR3 spans 15 residues. V was trimmed by 8 bases and J by 4 bases, leaving 18 bases between them. Looked up from germline, CDR1 is LNHDA and CDR2 is SQIVND (reference sequence).

This clone was seen repeatedly, ten times or more. This chain links TRBV19 with TRBJ1-1; D is unresolved. The CDR3 contains 15 residues. Germline CDR1 reads LNHDA; CDR2 reads SQIVND (reference sequence). The V and J ends lost 5 bases and 0 bases respectively, with 13 bases between them. The DNA of the CDR3 is TGTGCCAGTAGTCCATCCTTTTCAGTGAACACTGAAGCTTTCTTT. Its protein product is CASSPSFSVNTEAFF.

This clone was counted ten times or more. Germline and junction disagree at one end, which may indicate a read error. V and J are TRBV19 and TRBJ1-1; 7 bases match TRBD1. CDR1 is LNHDA, CDR2 SQIVND, per germline (reference sequence). This CDR3 region has 13 residues. The CDR3 region is CASRVTGVTEAFF. The DNA for the CDR3 is TGTGCAAGTAGGGTTACAGGGGTCACTGAAGCTTTCTTT. Full variable domain (remainder filled in from reference TRBV19 and TRBJ1-1): DGGITQSPKYLFRKEGQNVTLSCEQNLNHDAMYWYRQDPGQGLRLIYYSQIVNDFQKGDIAEGYSVSREKKESFPLTVTSAQKNPTAFYLCASRVTGVTEAFFGQGTRLTVV.

This clone has ten or more counts. The rearrangement joins TRBV5-1 to TRBJ2-3, with 9 bases fitting TRBD1. The germline CDR1 and CDR2 sequences are SGHRS and YFSETQ. The CDR3 is made up of 16 amino acids. The J segment lost 1 base and the V segment lost 3 bases, leaving 6 bases of the junction unmatched. CDR3 sequence reads: CASSWSDRGGTDTQYF. The CDR3 coding sequence is TGCGCCAGCAGCTGGTCGGACAGGGGAGGCACAGATACGCAGTATTTT.